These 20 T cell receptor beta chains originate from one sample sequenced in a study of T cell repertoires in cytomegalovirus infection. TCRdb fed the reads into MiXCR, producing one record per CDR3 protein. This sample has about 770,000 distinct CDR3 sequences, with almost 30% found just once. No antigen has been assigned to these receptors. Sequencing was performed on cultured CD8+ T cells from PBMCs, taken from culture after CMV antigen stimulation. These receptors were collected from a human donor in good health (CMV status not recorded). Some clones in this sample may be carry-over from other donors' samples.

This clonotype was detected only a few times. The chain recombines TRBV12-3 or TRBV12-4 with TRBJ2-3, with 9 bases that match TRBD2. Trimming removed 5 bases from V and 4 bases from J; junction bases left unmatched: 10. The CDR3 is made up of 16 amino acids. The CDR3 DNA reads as TGTGCCAGCAGTCCCTTAACTAGCGGGCGCCCAGATACGCAGTATTTT. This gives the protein CASSPLTSGRPDTQYF.

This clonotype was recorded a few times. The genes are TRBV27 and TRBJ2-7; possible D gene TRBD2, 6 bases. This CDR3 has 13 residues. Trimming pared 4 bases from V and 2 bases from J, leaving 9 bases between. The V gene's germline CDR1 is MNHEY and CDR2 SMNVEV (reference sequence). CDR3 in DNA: TGTGCCAGCAGTTCGGGGGTGCCCTACGAGCAGTACGTC. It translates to CASSSGVPYEQYV.

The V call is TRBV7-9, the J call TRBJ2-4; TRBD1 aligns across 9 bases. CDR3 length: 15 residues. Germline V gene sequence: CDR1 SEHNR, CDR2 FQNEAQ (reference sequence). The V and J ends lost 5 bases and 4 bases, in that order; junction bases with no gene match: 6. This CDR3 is CASSGTGKGKNIQYF. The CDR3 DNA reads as TGTGCCAGCAGCGGGACAGGGAAGGGGAAAAACATTCAGTACTTC.

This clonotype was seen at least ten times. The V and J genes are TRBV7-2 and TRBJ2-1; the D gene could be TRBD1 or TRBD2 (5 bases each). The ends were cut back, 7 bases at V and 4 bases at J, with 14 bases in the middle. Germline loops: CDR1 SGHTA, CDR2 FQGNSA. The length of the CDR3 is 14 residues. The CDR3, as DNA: TGTGCCAGCACCCTAACGAGGGGATACAATGAGCAGTTCTTC. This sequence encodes CASTLTRGYNEQFF.

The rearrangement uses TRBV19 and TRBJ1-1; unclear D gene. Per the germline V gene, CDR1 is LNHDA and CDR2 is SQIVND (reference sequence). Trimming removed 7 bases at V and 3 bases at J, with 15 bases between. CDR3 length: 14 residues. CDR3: CASISFGGDTEAFF. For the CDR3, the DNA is TGTGCCAGTATTAGTTTTGGAGGCGACACTGAAGCTTTCTTT. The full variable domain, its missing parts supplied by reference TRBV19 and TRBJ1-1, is DGGITQSPKYLFRKEGQNVTLSCEQNLNHDAMYWYRQDPGQGLRLIYYSQIVNDFQKGDIAEGYSVSREKKESFPLTVTSAQKNPTAFYLCASISFGGDTEAFFGQGTRLTVV.

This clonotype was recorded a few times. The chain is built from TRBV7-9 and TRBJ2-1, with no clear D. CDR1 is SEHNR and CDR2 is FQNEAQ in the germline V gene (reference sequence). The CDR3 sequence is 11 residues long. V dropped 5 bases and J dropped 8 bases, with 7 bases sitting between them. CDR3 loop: CASSAMDEQFF. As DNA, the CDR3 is TGTGCCAGCAGCGCCATGGATGAGCAGTTCTTC.

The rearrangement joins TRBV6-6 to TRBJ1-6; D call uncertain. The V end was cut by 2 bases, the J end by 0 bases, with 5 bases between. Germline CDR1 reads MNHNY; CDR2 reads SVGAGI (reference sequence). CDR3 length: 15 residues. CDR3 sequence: CASSYGDSYNSPLHF. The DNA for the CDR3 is TGTGCCAGCAGTTACGGGGACTCCTATAATTCACCCCTCCACTTT.

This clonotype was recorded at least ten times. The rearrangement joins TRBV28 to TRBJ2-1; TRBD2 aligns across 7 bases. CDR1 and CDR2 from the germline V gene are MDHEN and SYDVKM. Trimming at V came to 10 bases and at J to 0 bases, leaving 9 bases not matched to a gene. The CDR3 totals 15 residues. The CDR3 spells CAMGGRGGSYNEQFF. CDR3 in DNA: TGTGCCATGGGGGGGAGGGGCGGCTCCTACAATGAGCAGTTCTTC.

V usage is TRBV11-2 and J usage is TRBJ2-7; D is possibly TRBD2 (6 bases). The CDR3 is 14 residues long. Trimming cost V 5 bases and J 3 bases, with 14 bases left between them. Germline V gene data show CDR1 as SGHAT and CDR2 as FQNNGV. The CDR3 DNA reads TGTGCCAGCAGCCTGGGGAGGTACGGCTACGAGCAGTACTTC. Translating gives CASSLGRYGYEQYF.

CDR3 region: CASSLAQRGSGELFF. The CDR3 nucleotides read TGTGCCAGCAGCTTAGCGCAGCGGGGGTCCGGGGAGCTGTTTTTT. The chain has TRBV7-6 and TRBJ2-2, with 8 bases aligning to TRBD2. With V trimmed by 0 bases and J by 6 bases, 3 bases remained unmatched. There are 15 residues in the CDR3. Germline V gives CDR1 SGHVS, CDR2 FNYEAQ.

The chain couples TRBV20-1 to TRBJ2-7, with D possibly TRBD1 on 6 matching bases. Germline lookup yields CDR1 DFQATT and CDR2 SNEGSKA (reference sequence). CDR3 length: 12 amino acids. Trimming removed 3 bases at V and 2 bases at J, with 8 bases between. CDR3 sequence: CSARDRAYEQYV. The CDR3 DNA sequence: TGCAGTGCTAGGGACAGAGCCTACGAGCAGTACGTC.

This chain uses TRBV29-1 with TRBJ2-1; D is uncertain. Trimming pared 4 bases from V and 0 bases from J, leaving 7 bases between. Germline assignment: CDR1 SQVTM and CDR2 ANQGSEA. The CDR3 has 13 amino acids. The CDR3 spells CSVVSSSYNEQFF. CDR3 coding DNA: TGCAGCGTTGTGTCGAGCTCCTACAATGAGCAGTTCTTC.

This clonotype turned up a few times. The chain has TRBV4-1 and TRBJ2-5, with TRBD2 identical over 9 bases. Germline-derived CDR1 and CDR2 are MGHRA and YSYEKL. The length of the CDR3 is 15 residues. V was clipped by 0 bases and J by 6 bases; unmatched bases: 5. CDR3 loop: CASSQDLAGSKTQYF. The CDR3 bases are TGCGCCAGCAGCCAAGATCTAGCGGGGTCGAAGACCCAGTACTTC.

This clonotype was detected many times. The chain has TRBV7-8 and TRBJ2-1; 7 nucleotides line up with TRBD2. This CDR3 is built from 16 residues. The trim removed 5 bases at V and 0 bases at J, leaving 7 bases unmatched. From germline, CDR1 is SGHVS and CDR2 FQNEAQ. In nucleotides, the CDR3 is TGTGCCAGCAGCCCGGAGGGACTACACTCCTACAATGAGCAGTTCTTC. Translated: CASSPEGLHSYNEQFF.

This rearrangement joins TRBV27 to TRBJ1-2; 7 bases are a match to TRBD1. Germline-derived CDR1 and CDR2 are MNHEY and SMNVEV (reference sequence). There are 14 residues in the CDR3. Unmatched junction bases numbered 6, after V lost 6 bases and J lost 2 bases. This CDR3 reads CASRPTGTNYGYTF. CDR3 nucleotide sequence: TGTGCCAGCAGACCGACAGGGACCAACTATGGCTACACCTTC.

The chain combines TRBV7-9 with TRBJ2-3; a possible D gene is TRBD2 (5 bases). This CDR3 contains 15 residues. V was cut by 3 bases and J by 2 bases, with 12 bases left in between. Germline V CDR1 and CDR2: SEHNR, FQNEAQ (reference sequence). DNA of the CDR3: TGTGCCAGCAGCTTGGTCCGGGATACCACAGATACGCAGTATTTT. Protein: CASSLVRDTTDTQYF. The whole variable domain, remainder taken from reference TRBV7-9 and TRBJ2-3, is DTGVSQNPRHKITKRGQNVTFRCDPISEHNRLYWYRQTLGQGPEFLTYFQNEAQLEKSRLLSDRFSAERPKGSFSTLEIQRTEQGDSAMYLCASSLVRDTTDTQYFGPGTRLTVL.

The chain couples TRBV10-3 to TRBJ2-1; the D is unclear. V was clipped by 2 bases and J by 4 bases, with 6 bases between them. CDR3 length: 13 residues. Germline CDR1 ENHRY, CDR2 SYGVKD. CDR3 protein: CAISEGDYNEQFF. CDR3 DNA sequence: TGTGCCATCAGTGAGGGAGATTACAATGAGCAGTTCTTC.

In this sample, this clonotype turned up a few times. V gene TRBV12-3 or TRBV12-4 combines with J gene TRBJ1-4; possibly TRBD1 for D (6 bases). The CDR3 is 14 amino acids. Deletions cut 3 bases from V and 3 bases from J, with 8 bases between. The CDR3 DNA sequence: TGTGCCAGCAGTTTTCGACAGGCTAATGAAAAACTGTTTTTT. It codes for CASSFRQANEKLFF.

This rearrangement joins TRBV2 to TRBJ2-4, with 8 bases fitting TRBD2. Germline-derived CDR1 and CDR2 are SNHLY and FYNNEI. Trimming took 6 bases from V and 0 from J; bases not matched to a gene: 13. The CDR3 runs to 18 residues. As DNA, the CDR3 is TGTGCCAGCAGCCGCCCCCGGGAGGGGGGCCTAGCCAAAAACATTCAGTACTTC. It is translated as CASSRPREGGLAKNIQYF.

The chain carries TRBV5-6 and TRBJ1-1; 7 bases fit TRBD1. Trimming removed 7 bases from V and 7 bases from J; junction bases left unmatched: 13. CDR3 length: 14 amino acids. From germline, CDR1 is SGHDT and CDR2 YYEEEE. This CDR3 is CASGPGQRGLEAFF. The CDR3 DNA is TGTGCCAGCGGGCCGGGACAGCGCGGACTTGAAGCTTTCTTT.